A few counts support the clone carrying this T cell receptor beta chain. Antigen: not known. V was clipped by 3 bases and J by 7 bases, with 16 bases between them. This CDR3 comprises 15 residues. Germline values: CDR1 SGHAT, CDR2 FQNNGV. This sample stems from a study of a mutant IDH1 vaccine in newly diagnosed glioma. On the study more broadly: There were about 60% males and roughly 38% females among treated patients, whose mean age was about 40 years. Patients previously underwent radiotherapy, temozolomide, or both, and most underwent both.

Study results and caveats: Seemingly, pseudoprogression had no relation to changes in the top peripheral T cell clonotypes.

As for time point: baseline, week 1 (first vaccination visit). As for treatment: pre-vaccination baseline after standard-of-care therapy. Each astrocytoma in the donors was new, WHO grade 3 or 4, IDH1-mutant and ATRX-lost. Sequenced by immunoSEQ multiplex PCR; TCRdb stores in-frame clones only, minus some. The repertoire has 99,000 or so clones, approximately 90% of them found once; the top ten carry 0.56%. The sequenced sample was PBMCs, obtained from a glioma patient treated with radiotherapy, temozolomide or both. This clonotype was obtained from a woman aged 50 to 65 with glioma. V is TRBV11-2 and J is TRBJ2-1; D may correspond to TRBD1 or TRBD2 (5 bases each). CDR3 in DNA: TGTGCCAGCAGCTTCGGGACGGCAGCGGCGAATGAGCAGTTCTTC. This encodes CASSFGTAAANEQFF.